This TCR beta chain was profiled in a study of T cell repertoires in aging, cancer and after chemotherapy. Study-level background: Paired samples before and after chemotherapy came from glioblastoma patients receiving temozolomide-based therapy.

TCR beta rearrangements were amplified from peripheral blood genomic DNA. The CDR3 has 13 amino acids. CDR1 is DFQATT, CDR2 SNEGSKA, per germline (reference sequence). Trimming pared 0 bases from V and 5 bases from J, leaving 7 bases between. Overall study findings and caveats: Loss of evenness, beyond lost richness, contributed to age-related TCR diversity decline in cancer patients.

A mixed TRB-A/B primer pool amplified rearranged TRB by multiplex touch-down PCR. TCRdb analysed the multiplex PCR reads with MiXCR anew, one entry per CDR3 protein. The repertoire includes about 2,000 distinct CDR3 sequences, under 30% of them detected once, and about a third sits in the top ten. Points on this clonotype: The antigen is undetermined.

The chain employs TRBV20-1 and TRBJ2-2; D gene uncertain. The receptor was isolated from a human donor with a solid tumor. The material sequenced was blood. The CDR3 spells CSARDFGTGELFF. CDR3 sequence (DNA): TGCAGTGCTAGAGATTTTGGGACCGGGGAGCTGTTTTTT.